This record concerns one T cell receptor (beta chain) sequence. Its cognate antigen is unknown. There was relapse after autologous stem cell transplantation in every patient, and there was variation in brentuximab vedotin exposure. The sample is drawn from a study of PD-1 blockade in classical Hodgkin lymphoma. Study details: Patients were dosed intravenously with nivolumab at 3 mg/kg every 2 weeks. The study's findings and limits: Nothing has yet pinned down what causes the repertoire differences, possibly disease activity or prior therapy. Newly diagnosed patients and complete responders had comparable diversity at baseline.

TCRdb's copy holds only in-frame clones and misses some; the assay was immunoSEQ multiplex PCR. The sample shows about 50,000 clones, approximately 70% of them seen only once. Germline V lookup: CDR1 SGHDT, CDR2 YYEEEE. With 7 bases clipped from V and 3 bases from J, the junction kept 6 bases outside the gene matches. The CDR3 is 13 amino acids. The sequence came from a human donor with classical Hodgkin lymphoma. Material: peripheral blood mononuclear cells (PBMCs), obtained at baseline. The chain employs TRBV5-6 and TRBJ2-5; TRBD1 matches 7 bases. In nucleotides, the CDR3 is TGTGCCAGCCACCGGGACAGCAAAGAGACCCAGTACTTC. Translation gives CASHRDSKETQYF.